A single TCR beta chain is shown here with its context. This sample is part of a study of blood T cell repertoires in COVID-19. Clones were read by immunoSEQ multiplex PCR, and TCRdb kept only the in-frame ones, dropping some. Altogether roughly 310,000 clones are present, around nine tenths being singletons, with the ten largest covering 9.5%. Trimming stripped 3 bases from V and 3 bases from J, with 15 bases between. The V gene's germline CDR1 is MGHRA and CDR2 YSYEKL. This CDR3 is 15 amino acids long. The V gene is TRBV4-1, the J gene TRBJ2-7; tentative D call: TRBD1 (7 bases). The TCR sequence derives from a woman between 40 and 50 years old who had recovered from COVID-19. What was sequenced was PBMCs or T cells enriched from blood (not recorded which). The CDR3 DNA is TGCGCCAGCAGCCACCCCCAGGGGGGCGACTACGAGCAGTACTTC. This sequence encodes CASSHPQGGDYEQYF.